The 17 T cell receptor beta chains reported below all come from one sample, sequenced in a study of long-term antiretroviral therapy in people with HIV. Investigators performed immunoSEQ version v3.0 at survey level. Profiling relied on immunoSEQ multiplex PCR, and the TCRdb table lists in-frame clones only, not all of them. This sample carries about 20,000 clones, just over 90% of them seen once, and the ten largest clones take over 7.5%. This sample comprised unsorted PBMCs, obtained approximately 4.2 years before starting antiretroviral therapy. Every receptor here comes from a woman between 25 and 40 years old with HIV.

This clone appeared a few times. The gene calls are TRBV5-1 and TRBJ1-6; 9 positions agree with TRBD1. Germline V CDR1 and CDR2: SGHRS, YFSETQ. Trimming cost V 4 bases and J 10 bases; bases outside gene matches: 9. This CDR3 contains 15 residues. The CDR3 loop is CASSPGQGVWSPLHF. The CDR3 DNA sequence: TGCGCCAGCAGCCCGGGACAGGGCGTTTGGTCACCCCTCCACTTT.

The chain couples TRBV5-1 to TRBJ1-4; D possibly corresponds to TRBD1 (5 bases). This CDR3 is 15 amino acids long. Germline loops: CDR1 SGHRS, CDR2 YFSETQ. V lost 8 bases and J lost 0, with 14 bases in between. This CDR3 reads CASGASFATNEKLFF. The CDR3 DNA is TGCGCCAGTGGGGCAAGCTTCGCAACTAATGAAAAACTGTTTTTT.

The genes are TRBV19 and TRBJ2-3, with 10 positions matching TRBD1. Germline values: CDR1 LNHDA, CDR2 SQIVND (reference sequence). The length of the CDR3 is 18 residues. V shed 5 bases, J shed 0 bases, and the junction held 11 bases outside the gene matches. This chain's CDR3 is CASSESTGGASSTDTQYF. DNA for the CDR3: TGTGCCAGTAGTGAATCGACAGGGGGCGCTTCTAGCACAGATACGCAGTATTTT.

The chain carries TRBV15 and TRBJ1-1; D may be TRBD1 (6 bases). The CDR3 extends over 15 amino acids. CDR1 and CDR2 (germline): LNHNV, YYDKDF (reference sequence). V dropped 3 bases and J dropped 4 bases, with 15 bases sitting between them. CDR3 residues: CATSSLQGGFTEAFF. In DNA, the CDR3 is TGTGCCACCAGCAGTCTTCAAGGGGGGTTCACTGAAGCTTTCTTT.

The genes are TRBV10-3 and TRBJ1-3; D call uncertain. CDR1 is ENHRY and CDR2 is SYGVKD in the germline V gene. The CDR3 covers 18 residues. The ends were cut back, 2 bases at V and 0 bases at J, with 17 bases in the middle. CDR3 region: CAISEVPLAGTSGNTIYF. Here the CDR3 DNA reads TGTGCCATCAGTGAGGTCCCCTTGGCAGGCACCTCTGGAAACACCATATATTTT.

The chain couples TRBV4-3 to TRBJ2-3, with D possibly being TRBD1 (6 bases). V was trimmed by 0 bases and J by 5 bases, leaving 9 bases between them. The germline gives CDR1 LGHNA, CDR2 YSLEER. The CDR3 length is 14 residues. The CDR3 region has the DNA TGCGCCAGCAGCCAAGACAGGGACATAGATACGCAGTATTTT. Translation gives CASSQDRDIDTQYF.

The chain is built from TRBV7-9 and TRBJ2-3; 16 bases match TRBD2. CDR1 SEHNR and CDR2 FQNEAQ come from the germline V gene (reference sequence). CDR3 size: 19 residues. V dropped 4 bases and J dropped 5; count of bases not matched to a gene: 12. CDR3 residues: CASSSPGTSGGAGLDTQYF. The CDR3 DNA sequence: TGTGCCAGCAGCTCGCCCGGGACTAGCGGGGGGGCGGGGTTAGATACGCAGTATTTT.

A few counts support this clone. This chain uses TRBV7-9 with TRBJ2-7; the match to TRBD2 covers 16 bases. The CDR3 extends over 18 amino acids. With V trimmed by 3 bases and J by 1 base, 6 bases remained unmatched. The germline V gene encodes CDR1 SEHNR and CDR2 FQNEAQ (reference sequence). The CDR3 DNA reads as TGTGCCAGCAGCTTGGGGACTAGCGGGGGGGGCTCTTCCTACGAGCAGTACTTC. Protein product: CASSLGTSGGGSSYEQYF.

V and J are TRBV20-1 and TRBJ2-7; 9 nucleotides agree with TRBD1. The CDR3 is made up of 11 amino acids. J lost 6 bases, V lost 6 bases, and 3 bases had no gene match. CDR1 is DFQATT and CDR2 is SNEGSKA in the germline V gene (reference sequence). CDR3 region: CSAKTGGEQYF. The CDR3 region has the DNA TGCAGTGCCAAGACAGGGGGCGAGCAGTACTTC.

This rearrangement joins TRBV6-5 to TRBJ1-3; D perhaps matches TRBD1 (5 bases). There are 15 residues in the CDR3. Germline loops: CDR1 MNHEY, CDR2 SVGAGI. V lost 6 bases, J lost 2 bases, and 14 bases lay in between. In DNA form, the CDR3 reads TGTGCCAGCAGCCCGGGGGGAACGGCTGGAAACACCATATATTTT. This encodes CASSPGGTAGNTIYF.

The CDR3 loop reads CASSTGHNTNYGYTF. The DNA of the CDR3 is TGTGCCAGCAGTACCGGACACAATACTAACTATGGCTACACCTTC. V usage is TRBV25-1 and J usage is TRBJ1-2; weak D call: TRBD1 (5 bases). Germline V CDR1 and CDR2: MGHDK, SYGVNS. The V end was cut by 5 bases, the J end by 0 bases, with 13 bases between. CDR3 length equals 15 residues.

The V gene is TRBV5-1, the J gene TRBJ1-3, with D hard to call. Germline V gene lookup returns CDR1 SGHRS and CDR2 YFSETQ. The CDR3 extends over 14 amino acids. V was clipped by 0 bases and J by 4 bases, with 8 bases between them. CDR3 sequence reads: CASSLVGRGNTIYF. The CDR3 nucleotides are TGCGCCAGCAGCTTGGTGGGGAGAGGAAACACCATATATTTT.

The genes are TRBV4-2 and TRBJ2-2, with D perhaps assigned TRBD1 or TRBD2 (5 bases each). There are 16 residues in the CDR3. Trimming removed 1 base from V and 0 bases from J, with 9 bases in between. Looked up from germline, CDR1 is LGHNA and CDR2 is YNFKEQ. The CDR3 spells CASSQAGTTNTGELFF. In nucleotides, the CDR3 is TGTGCCAGCAGCCAAGCGGGGACGACGAACACCGGGGAGCTGTTTTTT.

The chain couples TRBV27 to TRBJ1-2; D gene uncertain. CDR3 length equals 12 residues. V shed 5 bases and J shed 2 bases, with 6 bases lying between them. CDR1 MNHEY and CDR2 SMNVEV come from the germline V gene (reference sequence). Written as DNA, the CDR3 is TGTGCCAGCAGTCCGGGAAACTATGGCTACACCTTC. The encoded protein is CASSPGNYGYTF.

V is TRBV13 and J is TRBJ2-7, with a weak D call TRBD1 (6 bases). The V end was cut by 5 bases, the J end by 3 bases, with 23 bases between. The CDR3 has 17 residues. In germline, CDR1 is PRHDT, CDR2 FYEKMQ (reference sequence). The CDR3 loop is CASSPAWGRAQSYEQYF. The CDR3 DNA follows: TGTGCCAGCAGCCCGGCGTGGGGGCGTGCTCAGAGCTACGAGCAGTACTTC.

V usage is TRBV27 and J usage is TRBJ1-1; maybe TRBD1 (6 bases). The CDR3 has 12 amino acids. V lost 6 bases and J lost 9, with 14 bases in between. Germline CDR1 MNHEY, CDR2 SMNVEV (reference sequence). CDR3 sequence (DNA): TGTGCCAGCAGCGAAAGGCGGGGGCAAGCTTTCTTT. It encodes CASSERRGQAFF.

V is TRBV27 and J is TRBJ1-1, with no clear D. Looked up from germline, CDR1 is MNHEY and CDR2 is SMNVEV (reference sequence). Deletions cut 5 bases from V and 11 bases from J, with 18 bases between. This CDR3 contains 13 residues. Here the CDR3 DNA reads TGTGCCAGCAGTCCGACTTTCCTACGGGTGGCTTTCTTT. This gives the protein CASSPTFLRVAFF.